The rows below give T cell receptor beta chains drawn from one sample of a study of T cell repertoires in aging, cancer and after chemotherapy. Each CDR3 protein gets one entry after TCRdb re-called the multiplex PCR reads with MiXCR. The sample holds 1,500 to 2,000 distinct CDR3 sequences, 15% to 20% seen once. The sequenced material came from blood. These receptors were taken from a human donor with a solid tumor. Both conserved end residues are part of each CDR3. Fields, in order: V gene, clone size, J gene, D gene, CDR3 protein, CDR3 DNA. A D gene is named only where the DNA matches it firmly. Size tells how often a clone was seen (once, few, many) or the class of an expanded clone, and some rows leave it out.

TRBV13	hyperexpanded	TRBJ1-5	.	CASSQGQYSNQPQHF	TGTGCCAGCAGCCAAGGACAGTATAGCAATCAGCCCCAGCATTTT
TRBV29-1	.	TRBJ1-1	.	CSVDRAGRGTEAFF	TGCAGCGTTGATAGGGCGGGGCGGGGCACTGAAGCTTTCTTT
TRBV6-6	medium-sized	TRBJ2-5	.	CASSFRAWRSQETQYF	TGTGCCAGCAGTTTCAGGGCTTGGAGGTCCCAAGAGACCCAGTACTTC
TRBV5-1	few	TRBJ2-5	TRBD2	CASSLALAGTQETQYF	TGCGCCAGCAGCTTGGCGTTAGCGGGGACACAAGAGACCCAGTACTTC
TRBV30	medium-sized	TRBJ1-1	TRBD1	CAWSAQGAGAEAFF	TGTGCCTGGAGTGCACAGGGGGCTGGGGCTGAAGCTTTCTTT
TRBV6-2/TRBV6-3	medium-sized	TRBJ1-5	TRBD1	CASSHPRGLGNQPQHF	TGTGCCAGCAGCCACCCCAGGGGGTTGGGCAATCAGCCCCAGCATTTT
TRBV20-1	medium-sized	TRBJ2-3	.	CSARPTLRNTDTQYF	TGCAGTGCTAGACCTACACTAAGGAACACAGATACGCAGTATTTT
TRBV10-3	medium-sized	TRBJ2-7	.	CAISGRTDASYEQYF	TGTGCCATCAGTGGGAGGACAGATGCCTCCTACGAGCAGTACTTC
TRBV27	.	TRBJ2-7	TRBD1	CASSTGTGREQYF	TGTGCCAGCAGTACCGGGACAGGTCGCGAGCAGTACTTC
TRBV12-3/TRBV12-4	medium-sized	TRBJ2-3	.	CASSSKAHAEYF	TGTGCCAGCAGTTCCAAAGCTCACGCGGAGTATTTT
TRBV18	few	TRBJ1-1	.	CASSPGARGTEAFF	TGTGCCAGCTCACCGGGGGCTCGTGGCACTGAAGCTTTCTTT
TRBV19	.	TRBJ2-1	TRBD1	CASSSGQGPDEQFF	TGTGCCAGTAGTAGTGGACAGGGGCCCGATGAGCAGTTCTTC
TRBV30	large	TRBJ1-2	TRBD1	CAWSIDRGGYYGYTF	TGTGCCTGGAGTATCGACAGGGGAGGGTACTATGGCTACACCTTC
TRBV12-3/TRBV12-4	medium-sized	TRBJ1-3	TRBD1	CASSSGTGRNLRGNTIYF	TGTGCCAGCAGTTCTGGGACAGGGAGAAACCTTAGGGGAAACACCATATATTTT
TRBV20-1	medium-sized	TRBJ2-3	TRBD2	CSARALLTSGGRSTDTQYF	TGCAGTGCTAGAGCACTCCTGACTAGCGGGGGGCGTAGCACAGATACGCAGTATTTT
TRBV12-3/TRBV12-4	.	TRBJ2-3	.	CASSQETAPSSTDTQYF	TGTGCCAGCAGTCAAGAGACAGCCCCTTCTAGCACAGATACGCAGTATTTT
TRBV12-3/TRBV12-4	medium-sized	TRBJ1-6	TRBD1	CASSYGQGISYNSPLHF	TGTGCCAGCAGCTATGGACAGGGGATTAGTTATAATTCACCCCTCCACTTT
TRBV27	.	TRBJ2-5	TRBD2	CASSSVAGGLLPQETQYF	TGTGCCAGCAGTTCGGTAGCGGGAGGCCTCCTCCCCCAAGAGACCCAGTACTTC
TRBV13	large	TRBJ2-3	.	CASGRSHNTDTQYF	TGTGCCAGCGGACGCTCGCACAACACAGATACGCAGTATTTT
TRBV5-1	few	TRBJ2-1	TRBD2	CASSLAGGGAYNEQFF	TGCGCCAGCAGCTTGGCGGGCGGGGGAGCCTACAATGAGCAGTTCTTC
TRBV5-6	medium-sized	TRBJ1-1	.	CASSSLKNTEAFF	TGTGCCAGCAGCTCCCTAAAGAACACTGAAGCTTTCTTT
TRBV19	large	TRBJ2-6	TRBD1	CASSTIGQALIVLTF	TGTGCCAGTAGTACCATTGGACAGGCCTTGATCGTCCTGACTTTC
TRBV11-1	.	TRBJ2-1	.	CASSKLGRYNEQFF	TGTGCCAGCAGTAAACTCGGCAGATACAATGAGCAGTTCTTC
TRBV7-6	few	TRBJ2-5	TRBD2	CASGSGLAGETQYF	TGTGCCAGCGGTTCCGGACTAGCTGGGGAGACCCAGTACTTC
TRBV30	few	TRBJ2-5	TRBD2	CAWRTSGGAKETQYF	TGTGCCTGGAGGACTAGCGGGGGGGCTAAAGAGACCCAGTACTTC
TRBV28	.	TRBJ1-1	.	CASQDLPMNTEAFF	TGTGCCAGCCAGGACCTCCCAATGAACACTGAAGCTTTCTTT
TRBV28	few	TRBJ2-1	.	CASTRGASYNEQFF	TGTGCCAGCACCCGGGGGGCCTCCTACAATGAGCAGTTCTTC
TRBV27	medium-sized	TRBJ1-4	TRBD1	CASSTGTGSEKLFF	TGTGCCAGCAGTACCGGGACAGGGAGTGAAAAACTGTTTTTT
TRBV29-1	large	TRBJ2-2	TRBD1	CSVVGQGAAGELFF	TGCAGCGTTGTTGGACAGGGGGCCGCCGGGGAGCTGTTTTTT
TRBV7-9	few	TRBJ1-1	.	CASSARGETEAFF	TGTGCCAGCAGCGCCAGGGGTGAGACTGAAGCTTTCTTT